This passage covers 18 T cell receptor beta chains from one sample sequenced in a study of T cells in tumors after PD-1 blockade. The repertoire was sequenced with immunoSEQ multiplex PCR; TCRdb's copy has only in-frame clones and lacks some. Altogether tens of thousands of clones are present, around 80% being singletons, with the ten largest covering roughly 12%. Source: PBMCs, taken before anti-PD-1 treatment. The receptor source for this set is a human donor with basal cell carcinoma.

The V call is TRBV3-1 (or the pseudogene TRBV3-2), the J call TRBJ2-5; D uncertain. In germline, CDR1 is LGHDT, CDR2 YNNKEL (reference sequence). This CDR3 region has 12 residues. V was trimmed by 0 bases and J by 5 bases, leaving 4 bases between them. CDR3 amino acids: CASSQEVETQYF. CDR3 in DNA: TGTGCCAGCAGCCAAGAAGTGGAGACCCAGTACTTC.

The chain has TRBV7-3 and TRBJ2-1; the match to TRBD2 covers 11 bases. V lost 5 bases and J lost 7; bases outside the gene matches: 7. Germline lookup yields CDR1 SGHTA and CDR2 FQGTGA. This CDR3 spans 15 amino acids. Here the CDR3 DNA reads TGTGCCAGCAGCATCTCCGGGACTAGCGGTAATGAGCAGTTCTTC. It translates to CASSISGTSGNEQFF.

This clone appeared a few times. This CDR3 is CASSDSSQGDTGELFF. DNA for the CDR3: TGTGCCAGCAGTGACTCGTCACAGGGGGACACCGGGGAGCTGTTTTTT. This chain connects TRBV6-4 to TRBJ2-2; 8 nucleotides align to TRBD1. CDR1 MRHNA and CDR2 SNTAGT come from the germline V gene. This CDR3 spans 16 amino acids. J gave up 3 bases and V 0 bases, and 3 bases lay outside the gene matches.

The CDR3 spells CASSAGISSGTGRAFF. The CDR3 DNA reads as TGTGCCAGCAGCGCCGGCATAAGTTCCGGGACAGGGAGGGCTTTCTTT. This rearrangement joins TRBV9 to TRBJ1-1, with 9 nucleotides matching TRBD1. CDR3 size: 16 residues. V shed 3 bases and J 11 bases; nucleotides not matched to a gene: 17. The germline gives CDR1 SGDLS, CDR2 YYNGEE.

The chain employs TRBV6-5 and TRBJ1-4, with D uncertain. CDR3 length: 15 amino acids. Germline V lookup: CDR1 MNHEY, CDR2 SVGAGI. V was clipped by 7 bases and J by 0 bases, with 12 bases between them. The CDR3 sequence: CASTIGMSTNEKLFF. The CDR3 region has the DNA TGTGCCAGCACCATCGGGATGTCAACTAATGAAAAACTGTTTTTT.

The chain is built from TRBV7-6 and TRBJ2-5; D remains unclear. The CDR3 runs to 13 residues. The germline gives CDR1 SGHVS, CDR2 FNYEAQ. Trimming cost V 0 bases and J 2 bases, with 4 bases left between them. The CDR3 DNA reads as TGTGCCAGCAGCTTAGCCCCGCAAGAGACCCAGTACTTC. This encodes CASSLAPQETQYF.

The V and J genes are TRBV2 and TRBJ2-5; 8 positions agree with TRBD1. J lost 4 bases, V lost 4 bases, and 5 bases had no gene match. The germline CDR1 and CDR2 sequences are SNHLY and FYNNEI. The CDR3 sequence is 14 residues long. CDR3 sequence reads: CASSAGQAIETQYF. In DNA form, the CDR3 reads TGTGCCAGCAGTGCGGGACAGGCTATAGAGACCCAGTACTTC.

V usage is TRBV3-1 (or the pseudogene TRBV3-2) and J usage is TRBJ2-3; D remains unclear. Trimming stripped 4 bases from V and 2 bases from J, with 13 bases between. This CDR3 has 15 residues. Per the germline V gene, CDR1 is LGHDT and CDR2 is YNNKEL (reference sequence). This CDR3 reads CASSRTTVLTDTQYF. CDR3 DNA sequence: TGTGCCAGCAGCCGCACAACGGTGCTCACAGATACGCAGTATTTT.

The genes are TRBV6-5 and TRBJ1-1; D ambiguous. V lost 4 bases and J 0 bases, leaving 12 bases between the germline ends. The CDR3 is made up of 15 amino acids. The germline CDR1 and CDR2 sequences are MNHEY and SVGAGI. The CDR3 spells CASSFGRTVNTEAFF. The CDR3 DNA reads as TGTGCCAGCAGTTTCGGAAGGACTGTGAACACTGAAGCTTTCTTT.

The gene calls are TRBV5-6 and TRBJ1-2, with 7 bases lining up with TRBD1. This CDR3 spans 15 amino acids. The V segment lost 4 bases and the J segment 6 bases; nucleotides outside the gene matches: 12. Germline V CDR1 and CDR2: SGHDT, YYEEEE. CDR3 DNA: TGTGCCAGCAGCGCATACCGGGACAGAGCTAATGGCTACACCTTC. Translated: CASSAYRDRANGYTF.

The chain combines TRBV19 with TRBJ1-6; D not resolved. This CDR3 has 14 residues. Deletions cut 5 bases from V and 7 bases from J, with 12 bases between. Germline CDR1 reads LNHDA; CDR2 reads SQIVND (reference sequence). DNA of the CDR3: TGTGCCAGTAGTCCCGACACGAGGAATTCACCCCTCCACTTT. It yields the protein CASSPDTRNSPLHF.

The chain carries TRBV6-5 and TRBJ2-7; D remains ambiguous. This CDR3 has 16 residues. V lost 0 bases and J 0 bases, leaving 12 bases between the germline ends. CDR1 and CDR2 from the germline V gene are MNHEY and SVGAGI. CDR3 residues: CASSYSTARSSYEQYF. CDR3 DNA: TGTGCCAGCAGTTACTCGACCGCGAGGAGCTCCTACGAGCAGTACTTC.

The chain combines TRBV10-1 with TRBJ2-3; D perhaps matches TRBD1 (5 bases). The germline V gene encodes CDR1 WNHNN and CDR2 SYGVQD (reference sequence). Trimming took off 0 bases at V and 3 bases at J, with 13 bases between the two ends. This CDR3 has 16 amino acids. CDR3 sequence: CASSESDQGRTDTQYF. CDR3 DNA sequence: TGCGCCAGCAGTGAGTCAGATCAGGGTCGTACAGATACGCAGTATTTT.

For this clone: Other DNA sequences in the sample encode the same CDR3. The chain couples TRBV6-1 to TRBJ1-3, with D possibly being TRBD1 (6 bases). Per germline, CDR1 MNHNS and CDR2 SASEGT. Trimming stripped 4 bases from V and 4 bases from J, with 17 bases between. CDR3 length: 16 amino acids. The CDR3 loop reads CASSGGPGARGNTIYF. The CDR3 coding sequence is TGTGCCAGCAGTGGGGGGCCGGGGGCTCGGGGAAACACCATATATTTT.

Comment on this clone: An end of the junction does not agree with germline; a read error may underlie this. The rearrangement joins TRBV3-1 (or the pseudogene TRBV3-2) to TRBJ2-3, with 16 bases lining up with TRBD2. Germline CDR1 LGHDT, CDR2 YNNKEL (reference sequence). The length of the CDR3 is 19 residues. The CDR3 DNA reads as TGTCCCAGCAGCCAGGCTGGGGGACTAGCGGGGGGGACAGGAGATACGCAGTATTTT. Translation: CPSSQAGGLAGGTGDTQYF.

V gene TRBV7-2 combines with J gene TRBJ1-1; 9 nucleotides line up with TRBD1. The CDR3 extends over 15 amino acids. CDR1 SGHTA and CDR2 FQGNSA come from the germline V gene. V dropped 5 bases and J dropped 3; count of bases not matched to a gene: 7. The CDR3 DNA reads as TGTGCCAGCAGCCCGCATGACAGGGGGTACACTGAAGCTTTCTTT. This sequence encodes CASSPHDRGYTEAFF.

The chain combines TRBV5-1 with TRBJ1-5; tentative D call: TRBD1 (5 bases). This CDR3 is built from 15 residues. CDR1 is SGHRS and CDR2 is YFSETQ in the germline V gene. V was cut by 0 bases and J by 4 bases, with 11 bases left in between. The CDR3 sequence is CASSLAGGRNQPQHF. CDR3 DNA sequence: TGCGCCAGCAGCTTGGCGGGGGGGAGGAATCAGCCCCAGCATTTT. Looking up the rest from reference TRBV5-1 and TRBJ1-5 gives the full variable domain: KAGVTQTPRYLIKTRGQQVTLSCSPISGHRSVSWYQQTPGQGLQFLFEYFSETQRNKGNFPGRFSGRQFSNSRSEMNVSTLELGDSALYLCASSLAGGRNQPQHFGDGTRLSIL.

V is TRBV5-6 and J is TRBJ1-3; D is perhaps TRBD1 (6 bases). Trimming shortened V by 5 bases and J by 3 bases, and 15 bases separated the two germline ends. CDR1 SGHDT and CDR2 YYEEEE come from the germline V gene. The length of the CDR3 is 15 residues. The chain's CDR3 is CASSRLGGGGNTIYF. CDR3 nucleotides: TGTGCCAGCAGTCGGCTGGGGGGCGGTGGAAACACCATATATTTT. Combining the CDR3 with reference TRBV5-6 and TRBJ1-3 gives the whole variable domain DAGVTQSPTHLIKTRGQQVTLRCSPKSGHDTVSWYQQALGQGPQFIFQYYEEEERQRGNFPDRFSGHQFPNYSSELNVNALLLGDSALYLCASSRLGGGGNTIYFGEGSWLTVV.